Each of the 14 T cell receptor beta chains below was sequenced from the same sample in a study of lung T cells in sarcoidosis with Löfgren's syndrome. From the reads, TCRdb called clonotypes with MiXCR, one entry per CDR3 protein. The sample consists of 55,000 to 80,000 distinct CDR3 sequences, around 20% of them appearing once. Sequencing used CD4+ T cells from PBMCs. These receptors came from a human donor with sarcoidosis (Löfgren's syndrome or another form), or a control subject (not recorded which).

This clonotype has a count of ten or more. V usage is TRBV4-2 and J usage is TRBJ1-1; perhaps TRBD1 as D (5 bases). Germline V gene data show CDR1 as LGHNA and CDR2 as YNFKEQ. The CDR3 is 14 residues long. V shed 1 base and J shed 2 bases, with 8 bases lying between them. This CDR3 is CASSQAGSNTEAFF. The CDR3 DNA follows: TGTGCCAGCAGCCAAGCAGGGTCAAACACTGAAGCTTTCTTT.

This clonotype was counted many times. This sequence joins TRBV20-1 and TRBJ2-7; D not resolved. V lost 0 bases, J lost 4 bases, and 7 bases lay in between. The length of the CDR3 is 12 residues. Germline V gene sequence: CDR1 DFQATT, CDR2 SNEGSKA (reference sequence). CDR3 in amino acids: CSARDQRYEQYF. The CDR3 DNA reads TGCAGTGCTAGAGATCAGCGTTACGAGCAGTACTTC.

This clonotype rates as medium-sized. The V gene is TRBV6-1, the J gene TRBJ2-7; the D gene could be TRBD1 or TRBD2 (5 bases each). V gave up 6 bases and J gave up 8 bases, with 14 bases separating them. The CDR3 consists of 12 residues. Germline CDR1 is MNHNS and CDR2 is SASEGT. CDR3 coding DNA: TGTGCCAGCAGCACCGGGACCATGAAGCAGTACTTC. It yields the protein CASSTGTMKQYF.

In this sample, this clonotype turned up a few times. This chain connects TRBV12-3 or TRBV12-4 to TRBJ2-2; D is uncertain. The CDR3 is made up of 12 amino acids. Trimming removed 4 bases from V and 8 bases from J, with 8 bases in between. DNA of the CDR3: TGTGCCAGCAGTTCTGGGTTGGGGGAGCTGTTTTTT. Residues: CASSSGLGELFF.

In its sample, this clonotype was seen many times. J is TRBJ2-1 and V is TRBV28; TRBD1 is a possible D gene (6 bases). CDR1 MDHEN and CDR2 SYDVKM come from the germline V gene. V lost 4 bases and J 6 bases, leaving 16 bases between the germline ends. This CDR3 comprises 15 residues. The CDR3, as DNA: TGTGCCAGCAGTTCCCGCTCTAACAGGGTCAATGAGCAGTTCTTC. This sequence encodes CASSSRSNRVNEQFF. Looking up the rest from reference TRBV28 and TRBJ2-1 gives the full variable domain: DVKVTQSSRYLVKRTGEKVFLECVQDMDHENMFWYRQDPGLGLRLIYFSYDVKMKEKGDIPEGYSVSREKKERFSLILESASTNQTSMYLCASSSRSNRVNEQFFGPGTRLTVL.

This clonotype was seen many times. The chain links TRBV6-2 or TRBV6-3 to TRBJ2-4, with D perhaps matching TRBD1 or TRBD2 (7 bases each). The CDR3 runs 17 residues. V was cut by 5 bases and J by 3 bases, with 20 bases left in between. The germline V gene encodes CDR1 MNHEY and CDR2 SVGEGT. The CDR3 protein is CASSHQTTGRDKNIQYF. The CDR3 nucleotides read TGTGCCAGCAGTCACCAAACGACAGGGAGGGACAAAAACATTCAGTACTTC.

Of note for this clonotype: A much larger clone sits a single nucleotide away, making a read error possible. The J gene is TRBJ2-3, the V gene TRBV28, with 8 bases that match TRBD2. Germline V gene data show CDR1 as MDHEN and CDR2 as SYDVKM. The CDR3 contains 16 residues. In nucleotides, the CDR3 is TGTGTCAGCAGTTTCCTCGGGGGGGGCAGCACAGATACGCAGTATTTT. Protein: CVSSFLGGGSTDTQYF.

This clonotype showed up many times. J is TRBJ1-1 and V is TRBV2, with TRBD1 as a possible D gene (6 bases). Germline V gene sequence: CDR1 SNHLY, CDR2 FYNNEI. Trimming cost V 4 bases and J 0 bases, with 18 bases left between them. The CDR3 is 17 residues long. The CDR3 here is CASSALTGNLLNTEAFF. The CDR3 nucleotides read TGTGCCAGCAGTGCTCTGACAGGTAACTTACTGAACACTGAAGCTTTCTTT.

This clonotype was seen a few times. The chain carries TRBV29-1 and TRBJ1-1; the D is unclear. V gave up 1 base and J gave up 10 bases, with 4 bases separating them. The germline V gene encodes CDR1 SQVTM and CDR2 ANQGSEA. This CDR3 contains 9 residues. Written as DNA, the CDR3 is TGCAGCGTTGAAGGATCAGCTTTCTTT. Translating gives CSVEGSAFF. Looking up the rest from reference TRBV29-1 and TRBJ1-1 gives the full variable domain: SAVISQKPSRDICQRGTSLTIQCQVDSQVTMMFWYRQQPGQSLTLIATANQGSEATYESGFVIDKFPISRPNLTFSTLTVSNMSPEDSSIYLCSVEGSAFFGQGTRLTVV.

About this clonotype itself: A clone one base away is much larger, so this may be a read error. This likely comes from a read error, as the CDR3 has no conserved phenylalanine or tryptophan at its end. The chain links TRBV28 to TRBJ1-2; D uncertain. The germline V and J ends were trimmed by 3 bases and 5 bases, with 7 bases remaining between them. Germline values: CDR1 MDHEN, CDR2 SYDVKM. The CDR3 is 12 residues long. In DNA form, the CDR3 reads TGTGCCAGCAGTTTCACCGTATATGGCTACACCCTC. Residues: CASSFTVYGYTL.

This chain joins TRBV11-2 and TRBJ2-1; 15 positions agree with TRBD2. The trim removed 6 bases at V and 9 bases at J, leaving 9 bases unmatched. The CDR3 spans 16 residues. Per germline, CDR1 SGHAT and CDR2 FQNNGV. Written as DNA, the CDR3 is TGTGCCAGCAGGAAAAGGACTAGCGGGAGGGAAGGTGAGCAGTTCTTC. Its translation: CASRKRTSGREGEQFF.

There are many counts of this clonotype. The J gene is TRBJ2-7, the V gene TRBV2; D may be TRBD1 (6 bases). CDR1 SNHLY and CDR2 FYNNEI come from the germline V gene. The V end lost 4 bases, the J end lost 7 bases, and 14 bases lay between the germline ends. CDR3 length: 13 residues. The CDR3, as DNA: TGTGCCAGCAGTGGCCTAGCCCAGGGGGAGCAGTACGTC. Translating it yields CASSGLAQGEQYV.

A note on this clonotype: A clone one base away is much larger, so this may be a read error. The chain recombines TRBV12-3 or TRBV12-4 with TRBJ2-3; no clear D gene. This CDR3 has 13 amino acids. The CDR3 sequence: CASRRRLTDTKYF. The CDR3 nucleotides are TGTGCCAGCAGGCGGAGACTCACAGATACGAAGTATTTT.

With regard to this clonotype: A much larger clone lies one base from this, so it may be a read error. V is TRBV28 and J is TRBJ2-7, with D hard to call. The CDR3 runs to 11 residues. Germline V gene lookup returns CDR1 MDHEN and CDR2 SYDVKM. CDR3 DNA: TGTGCCAGCAGTACCTTCGACGAGCAGTGCTTC. Amino acids: CASSTFDEQCF.